These 26 T cell receptor beta chains came from one sample sequenced in a study of CD8 T cells in ankylosing spondylitis. TCRdb re-called the 5' RACE reads through MiXCR, storing one row per CDR3 protein. The profile covers 200,000 to 250,000 distinct CDR3 sequences, with about 10% appearing a single time and 21% taken by the ten largest. Sequenced input: blood, either unsorted or a sorted T cell fraction (not recorded which). Receptors originate from a male donor with ankylosing spondylitis or in good health (not recorded which).

The chain recombines TRBV18 with TRBJ1-1; D not resolved. This CDR3 contains 11 residues. Germline CDR1 reads KGHSH; CDR2 reads LQKENI. V was pared by 3 bases and J by 10 bases, with 9 bases between. The CDR3 here is CASSPNGGAFF. CDR3 sequence (DNA): TGTGCCAGCTCACCCAACGGAGGAGCTTTCTTT.

A remark on this clonotype: This could be a read error, since a much larger clone is one nucleotide away. The chain recombines TRBV20-1 with TRBJ2-1, with unresolved D. The CDR3 has 12 amino acids. The germline V gene has CDR1 DFQATT and CDR2 SNEGSKA (reference sequence). For the CDR3, the DNA is TGCAGTGCTGCAACTGGCGGAAATGAGCATTTCTTC. Translating gives CSAATGGNEHFF.

This chain connects TRBV9 to TRBJ2-1, with TRBD2 identical over 10 bases. CDR1 is SGDLS, CDR2 YYNGEE, per germline. With V trimmed by 2 bases and J by 6 bases, 5 bases remained unmatched. The CDR3 loop spans 15 amino acids. The CDR3 region has the DNA TGTGCCAGCAGCGTTGAGCGGGGGGGCGTCAATGAGCAGTTCTTC. This gives the protein CASSVERGGVNEQFF. The full variable domain, completed using reference TRBV9 and TRBJ2-1, is DSGVTQTPKHLITATGQRVTLRCSPRSGDLSVYWYQQSLDQGLQFLIQYYNGEERAKGNILERFSAQQFPDLHSELNLSSLELGDSALYFCASSVERGGVNEQFFGPGTRLTVL.

Worth noting for this clonotype: A much larger clone differs from this one at a single base, so this may be a read error. This chain uses TRBV6-1 with TRBJ1-2; TRBD1 is a possible D gene (6 bases). Germline V gene data show CDR1 as MNHNS and CDR2 as SASEGT. The CDR3 contains 18 residues. Here the CDR3 DNA reads TGTGCCAGCAGTGAAGATCACAGGGCCCTATACTCTAACTATGGCTACCCCTTC. Its translation: CASSEDHRALYSNYGYPF.

This clonotype was counted ten times or more. The rearrangement uses TRBV3-1 and TRBJ1-6, with 8 bases matching TRBD1. CDR3 size: 15 residues. Trimming removed 6 bases from V and 8 bases from J; junction bases left unmatched: 9. The germline V gene encodes CDR1 LGHDT and CDR2 YNNKEL (reference sequence). The CDR3 sequence: CASSRTGQADSPLHF. DNA for the CDR3: TGTGCCAGCAGTCGGACGGGACAGGCCGATTCACCCCTCCACTTT.

At least ten counts were recorded for this clonotype. DNA for the CDR3: TGTGCCAGCTCGTCCAGAACTCGGGACACAAAAACCACAGATACGCAGTATTTT. Translation: CASSSRTRDTKTTDTQYF. The chain carries TRBV18 and TRBJ2-3; maybe TRBD1 (6 bases). Germline loops: CDR1 KGHSH, CDR2 LQKENI. This CDR3 is built from 18 residues. V lost 6 bases and J 2 bases, leaving 24 bases between the germline ends.

The V and J genes are TRBV25-1 and TRBJ1-2; 9 nucleotides match TRBD1. CDR3 length: 15 residues. Trimming removed 6 bases from V and 6 bases from J; junction bases left unmatched: 11. The germline gives CDR1 MGHDK, CDR2 SYGVNS. The CDR3, as DNA: TGTGCCAGCAGCTCCGGGACAGGGAAGATCCATGGCTACACCTTC. Protein: CASSSGTGKIHGYTF.

CDR3 amino acids: CSALQGYSNQPQHF. For the CDR3, the DNA is TGCAGTGCCTTACAGGGGTATAGCAATCAGCCCCAGCATTTT. The chain uses TRBV20-1 and TRBJ1-5, with TRBD1 matching over 7 bases. V lost 6 bases and J lost 0; bases outside the gene matches: 5. Germline lookup yields CDR1 DFQATT and CDR2 SNEGSKA (reference sequence). The CDR3 has 14 amino acids.

This clonotype showed up just once. At one end, the junction sequence differs from germline, possibly due to a read error. The chain has TRBV3-1 and TRBJ1-3; perhaps TRBD1 as D (5 bases). Per germline, CDR1 LGHDT and CDR2 YNNKEL (reference sequence). The CDR3 consists of 19 residues. CDR3 bases: TGTACCAGCAGCCGCCCGAACCGGGACGCGCTCGTCTCTGGAAACACCATATATTTT. Translated: CTSSRPNRDALVSGNTIYF.

This clonotype was recorded once. The genes are TRBV20-1 and TRBJ1-2, with 8 bases fitting TRBD1. V lost 0 bases to trimming and J lost 8 bases; unmatched junction nucleotides: 14. The CDR3 loop spans 16 amino acids. Germline values: CDR1 DFQATT, CDR2 SNEGSKA (reference sequence). For the CDR3, the DNA is TGCAGTGCTAGAGATTGGGGTTCGCAGGGGGCGAAGGGCTACACCTTC. Its translation: CSARDWGSQGAKGYTF.

This chain links TRBV9 with TRBJ1-5, with D unresolved. The CDR3 length is 15 residues. Trimming took 0 bases from V and 6 from J, leaving 13 bases between them. CDR1 and CDR2 (germline): SGDLS, YYNGEE. The CDR3 nucleotides are TGTGCCAGCAGCGTAGGGCCGGGGTTCGGTCAGCCCCAGCATTTT. Protein: CASSVGPGFGQPQHF.

This clonotype has at least ten counts. The chain recombines TRBV20-1 with TRBJ2-5; 7 bases match TRBD1. The junction had 9 bases not matched to a gene; V was cut back by 6 bases and J by 2 bases. The CDR3 has 14 amino acids. CDR1 and CDR2 (germline): DFQATT, SNEGSKA (reference sequence). The CDR3 spells CSAPSGTEQETQYF. CDR3 DNA sequence: TGCAGTGCCCCTTCCGGGACAGAACAAGAGACCCAGTACTTC.

The chain recombines TRBV7-8 with TRBJ2-5; 8 nucleotides match TRBD1. The CDR3 spans 15 residues. V dropped 5 bases and J dropped 2; count of bases not matched to a gene: 7. The germline V gene encodes CDR1 SGHVS and CDR2 FQNEAQ. The chain's CDR3 is CASSTQGAGQETQYF. The CDR3 DNA sequence: TGTGCCAGCAGCACCCAGGGGGCGGGGCAAGAGACCCAGTACTTC.

This clonotype is labeled medium-sized. The chain joins TRBV7-3 to TRBJ2-5; D may be TRBD1 or TRBD2 (7 bases each). Germline V gives CDR1 SGHTA, CDR2 FQGTGA. With 6 bases removed from V and 5 bases from J, the gap between germline ends came to 16 bases. This CDR3 comprises 14 residues. The CDR3 loop reads CASSSGGGQETQYF. The CDR3 DNA reads TGTGCCAGCAGTTCAGGGGGGGGCCAGGAGACCCAGTACTTC.

This clonotype was picked up many times. The rearrangement joins TRBV20-1 to TRBJ1-5; tentative D call: TRBD1 (5 bases). The CDR3 totals 16 residues. Germline assignment: CDR1 DFQATT and CDR2 SNEGSKA (reference sequence). V shed 1 base and J shed 6 bases, with 19 bases lying between them. The CDR3 loop is CSARVPGFTISQPQHF. The CDR3 nucleotides are TGCAGTGCTAGAGTTCCAGGGTTCACGATCAGTCAGCCCCAGCATTTT.

This clonotype occurred many times. The V and J genes are TRBV6-1 and TRBJ1-2; unclear D gene. The CDR3 extends over 15 amino acids. Between the trimmed V and J ends, which lost 8 bases and 0 bases, there was a span of 16 bases. From germline, CDR1 is MNHNS and CDR2 SASEGT. The CDR3 here is CASATPLTANYGYTF. In DNA, the CDR3 is TGTGCCAGCGCGACCCCCCTTACAGCTAACTATGGCTACACCTTC.

V gene TRBV6-5 combines with J gene TRBJ2-1; D gene ambiguous. Trimming took off 6 bases at V and 5 bases at J, with 11 bases between the two ends. CDR3 length: 13 amino acids. Germline assignment: CDR1 MNHEY and CDR2 SVGAGI. The CDR3 loop reads CASSYSINNEQFF. CDR3 in DNA: TGTGCCAGCAGCTACAGTATCAACAATGAGCAGTTCTTC.

This sequence joins TRBV28 and TRBJ1-2; unclear D gene. Trimming took off 10 bases at V and 2 bases at J, with 14 bases between the two ends. Germline lookup yields CDR1 MDHEN and CDR2 SYDVKM. The CDR3 runs to 13 residues. The chain's CDR3 is CATQFLSNYGYTF. For the CDR3, the DNA is TGTGCCACCCAGTTCCTCTCCAACTATGGCTACACCTTC.

The rearrangement joins TRBV5-5 to TRBJ1-2; 7 positions agree with TRBD1. CDR1 and CDR2 from the germline V gene are SGHKS and YYEKEE (reference sequence). This CDR3 has 13 residues. With 0 bases clipped from V and 7 bases from J, the junction kept 3 bases outside the gene matches. The CDR3 loop is CASSLGEGAGYTF. The CDR3 nucleotides are TGTGCCAGCAGCTTGGGCGAGGGGGCTGGCTACACCTTC.

This clonotype was picked up many times. J is TRBJ1-5 and V is TRBV20-1, with 8 bases aligning to TRBD1. The CDR3 runs 15 residues. Germline V gene data show CDR1 as DFQATT and CDR2 as SNEGSKA (reference sequence). The junction had 5 bases not matched to a gene; V was cut back by 3 bases and J by 1 base. The DNA of the CDR3 is TGCAGTGCTAGTCCCGACAGGGGAAGCAATCAGCCCCAGCATTTT. It codes for CSASPDRGSNQPQHF.

This clonotype was counted many times. The CDR3 region has the DNA TGTGCCAGCAGCTTCCGGGCCTCATACAATGAGCAGTTCTTC. Translation: CASSFRASYNEQFF. The rearrangement links TRBV7-6 to TRBJ2-1; D call uncertain. The germline V and J ends were trimmed by 3 bases and 4 bases, with 10 bases remaining between them. Germline V gives CDR1 SGHVS, CDR2 FNYEAQ. The CDR3 is 14 residues long.

On this clonotype itself: A much more abundant neighbour one base away suggests this may be a read error. The chain recombines TRBV20-1 with TRBJ2-3; the D is unclear. The germline CDR1 and CDR2 sequences are DFQATT and SNEGSKA (reference sequence). The CDR3 length is 11 residues. CDR3 nucleotides: TGCAGTGCTAGTTCCGCAGATACGCACTATTTT. Protein: CSASSADTHYF.

This clonotype was counted only a few times. This rearrangement joins TRBV27 to TRBJ2-3; 9 nucleotides line up with TRBD1. V shed 6 bases, J shed 2 bases, and the junction held 9 bases outside the gene matches. CDR3 length: 16 residues. In germline, CDR1 is MNHEY, CDR2 SMNVEV (reference sequence). CDR3: CASRPRRTGDTDTQYF. The CDR3 DNA reads TGTGCCAGCAGACCCCGGAGGACAGGGGACACAGATACGCAGTATTTT.

V and J are TRBV20-1 and TRBJ1-2, with 12 bases aligning to TRBD1. This CDR3 spans 13 amino acids. The junction had 4 bases not matched to a gene; V was cut back by 6 bases and J by 5 bases. Germline V lookup: CDR1 DFQATT, CDR2 SNEGSKA (reference sequence). CDR3 in amino acids: CSAPGQGAYGYTF. CDR3 bases: TGCAGTGCCCCGGGACAGGGGGCGTATGGCTACACCTTC.

This clonotype was counted many times. This CDR3 reads CSVEDPGGPDTQYF. As DNA, the CDR3 is TGCAGCGTTGAAGATCCCGGGGGCCCAGATACGCAGTATTTT. This chain uses TRBV29-1 with TRBJ2-3, with D possibly being TRBD1 or TRBD2 (6 bases each). The CDR3 spans 14 residues. Trimming pared 0 bases from V and 4 bases from J, leaving 11 bases between. CDR1 and CDR2 from the germline V gene are SQVTM and ANQGSEA.

This chain uses TRBV20-1 with TRBJ1-5; TRBD1 matches at 7 bases. The CDR3 runs 13 residues. J lost 9 bases, V lost 3 bases, and 8 bases had no gene match. Germline values: CDR1 DFQATT, CDR2 SNEGSKA (reference sequence). The CDR3 here is CSASPRGGVPQHF. CDR3 nucleotide sequence: TGCAGTGCTAGTCCCAGGGGGGGGGTGCCCCAGCATTTT.